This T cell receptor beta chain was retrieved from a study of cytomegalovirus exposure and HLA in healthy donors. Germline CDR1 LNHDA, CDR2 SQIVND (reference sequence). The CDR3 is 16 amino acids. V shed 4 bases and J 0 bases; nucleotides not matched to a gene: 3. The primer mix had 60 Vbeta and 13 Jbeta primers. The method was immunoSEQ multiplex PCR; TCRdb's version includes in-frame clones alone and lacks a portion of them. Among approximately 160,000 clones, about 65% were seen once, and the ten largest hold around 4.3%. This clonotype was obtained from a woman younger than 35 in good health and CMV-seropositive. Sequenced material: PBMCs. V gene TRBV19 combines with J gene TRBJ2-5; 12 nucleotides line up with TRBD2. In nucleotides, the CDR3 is TGTGCCAGTAGTAAAGGACTAGCGGGGTACCAAGAGACCCAGTACTTC. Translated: CASSKGLAGYQETQYF.